Reported below is one T cell receptor (beta chain). No antigen is known for it. Within one base of it there is no much larger clone, and no base qualities were kept. The data were obtained in a study of cytomegalovirus exposure and HLA in healthy donors (dated by TCRdb to about 2017). About the study as a whole: According to an earlier analysis of a few hundred of the donors, some 180 million T cells yielded 120 million or so unique TCR beta sequences and less than 300 Gb of sequence data. An early release covering 550 to 650 HLA-typed donors comprised 300 to 350 gigabases of sequencing data and 65 million to 100 million unique TCR sequences. The genetic ancestry cluster associated with self-reported Caucasian donors included 81% of the roughly 380 genotyped donors. The aim of the study was to test whether cataloging public T cell receptors could identify signatures of past pathogen exposure. The study profiled the T cell repertoires of 550 to 700 subjects by immunosequencing and related them to cytomegalovirus serostatus. Along with the roughly 700-subject first cohort, a separate validation cohort of over a hundred different subjects was used. The study combined high-throughput TCR immunosequencing, statistical association of individual TCRs with disease status, and machine learning to predict cytomegalovirus infection status. In a later analysis, previously published TCR beta repertoires from some 640 donors were re-analyzed and high-resolution HLA genotyping was added so that TCR occurrence patterns could be studied. In the later analysis, no new phenotypic data were used to find candidate immune exposures; instead, reliance was placed on TCR beta sequences and their occurrence across donors. In an earlier analysis of 500 to 650 of the donors, high-throughput TCR beta sequencing was used to judge whether each TCR beta V gene segment behaved as functional or pseudogenic. Alongside the repertoire data, information on donor age, sex, ethnicity and CMV serostatus was compiled. In a later genetic analysis, genome-wide SNP genotypes for about 65% of the roughly 700 donors were used, and that subset was treated as a discovery cohort. Every discovery cohort repertoire had been produced on one sequencing platform. HLA typing covered class I and class II loci at four-digit resolution. Typing coverage varied by locus: roughly 629-630 donors for A, B, C, DRB1 and DQB1; more than 500 for DQA1; 600 to 610 for DPA1; roughly 450 for DPB1. A handful of DR-DQ haplotypes were handled as single units for association and clustering because linkage in the cohort was strong. On average, roughly 200,000 unique TCR beta nucleotide sequences were sequenced per donor among roughly 430 genotyped donors of the cohort, with 15% to 20% of those sequences being non-productive.

The germline V gene supplies CDR1 SQVTM and CDR2 ANQGSEA. Trimming removed 4 bases from V and 4 bases from J, leaving 8 bases between the germline ends. The CDR3 numbers 12 residues from cysteine through phenylalanine. CDR3 DNA is the only sequence kept; it has 36 bases, read in frame from the first base. The library was made by the immunoSEQ multiplex PCR assay. For the multiplex PCR, a mixture combining 60 forward primers for TCR Vbeta segments and 13 reverse primers for TCR Jbeta segments was used. The CDR3 region of rearranged TCR beta genes was amplified from genomic DNA by a multiplex PCR assay. Amplified TCR beta libraries were sequenced as 87-base-pair reads on the Illumina HiSeq System. The study's own analysis went as follows. In a later analysis, roughly 80 million unique TCR beta chains were counted across the 500 to 850 repertoires, and approximately 11 million of these chains were shared by at least two donors. Raw reads were error-corrected and collapsed into unique sequences with a nearest-neighbor algorithm that merged closely related sequences to remove PCR and sequencing errors. CDR3 sequences were aligned to IMGT reference sequences to assign V, D and J gene segments. For a sequence to be retained, at least a six-nucleotide match to both a V gene segment and a J gene segment was required. Rearrangements were classified as productive when the CDR3 lacked stop codons and remained in frame with V and J, and all other rearrangements were classified as non-productive. CDR3 was defined according to IMGT convention as the region running from the second conserved V-encoded cysteine to the conserved J-encoded phenylalanine. In an earlier analysis of around 640 of the donors, sequences lacking an unambiguous match to a single V gene segment were excluded. In an earlier analysis of approximately 590 of the donors, V segments were called functional above 56.7% productive rearrangements and were called segregating when the between-donor standard deviation exceeded 5%. To diagnose cytomegalovirus status from the catalog of TCR beta chain sequences, a statistical classification framework was built. In a later analysis, TCR nucleotide sequences were compared against IMGT/GENE-DB human TR gene sequences so that V and J genes could be assigned. In a later analysis, CDR3 sequences and most-parsimonious VDJ recombination scenarios were assigned using the TCRdist pipeline. In a later analysis, every TCR beta chain was defined by the combination of its CDR3 amino acid sequence and its V-gene family, and reads without a unique V-gene family were dropped. As a way to deal with suspected cross-contamination and a sequencing artifact, a later analysis dropped 450 to 600 nucleotide sequences that were highly shared and had low generation probability. In a later analysis, a clonal expansion index was calculated for each public chain from normalized within-repertoire ranks of inferred template counts. A later analysis computed generation probabilities with a VDJ recombination model fitted to out-of-frame rearrangements, and checked the results against IGoR. In a later analysis, TCR-TCR, TCR-HLA and TCR-CMV co-occurrence was scored with hypergeometric tests, and a repertoire-size bias correction was applied to TCR pairs. False discovery rates were estimated in a later analysis by permuting HLA or CMV assignments 20 times. In a later analysis, co-occurring TCRs were grouped using DBSCAN, with TCRdist sequence similarity added in when clustering inside HLA-allele-positive subsets. Co-occurrence clustering excluded repertoires with fewer than 30,000 or more than 120,000 public chains, plus five with anomalous nucleotide sharing. TCRdb mirrors the immuneACCESS table, restricted to in-frame sequences. Some clones are absent from its copies; in checked studies, under half trace to an unresolved V gene, and the reason for the others is unknown. Clonal size and the V and J genes are those of that table, whereas D and trimming came from the DNA. The sample table lists some 160,000 clones, 70% to 80% of them with a count of one. Jointly, the top ten make up 1.4% of the sample.

The cohort consisted of 650 to 700 healthy bone marrow donors. All cohort members were sampled while nominally healthy, although unrecorded immune exposures were likely present. The donor was CMV seronegative and was included in the group of several hundred seronegative cohort members. A peripheral blood sample was collected from each donor, and TCR beta sequencing was performed on peripheral blood mononuclear cells. Genomic DNA extraction from the blood cell samples was performed with the Qiagen DNeasy Blood Extraction Kit. What the research found in general, with its limitations: Compared with equally common non-associated chains, HLA-associated TCR beta chains in a later analysis were more clonally expanded and had lower generation probabilities. A few of the identified cytomegalovirus-associated TCR beta chains were confirmed in vitro to be specific for cytomegalovirus antigens. A later analysis reported that several top co-occurrence clusters appeared linked to parvovirus B19, influenza, CMV and Epstein-Barr virus. Sequencing depth was assumed to be roughly uniform across donors in the presence/absence analyses, though that assumption may not hold. Some IMGT-functional V segments, including TRBV6-2 and TRBV6-3, could not be distinguished by the 87-base-pair reads and were therefore excluded. According to a later analysis, TCR association rates differed among HLA loci, with DRB1 alleles showing the most associated TCRs and HLA-C alleles showing the fewest. The classifier was reported to diagnose cytomegalovirus status with high specificity and sensitivity in both the original cohort and the validation cohort. Most TCR sequences were seen in very few donors, while some public TCRs were found in many individuals. Compared with the approximately 670-donor mean, donors in an Asian-associated ancestry cluster had fewer N-insertions in productive TCRs, according to a later genetic analysis. A group of highly shared sequence variants was considered likely to be a technical artifact of the sequencing pipeline. Because counts were too low, about 17 rarely observed V segments, including chromosome 9 orphons, were excluded from the earlier analysis of fewer than 650 of the donors. In this cohort, only TCR beta chains were sequenced, and detectable features were limited by the absence of alpha or paired-chain data. A later analysis found that most CMV-associated TCR beta chains appeared HLA-restricted, with HLA associations seemingly driven largely by CMV exposure. The authors suggested that the approach could potentially be generalized to other disease states and immunological phenotypes. When HLA alleles, especially DR and DQ, strongly co-occurred, attributing TCR associations to individual alleles was difficult. Specific HLA alleles were associated with over 15,000 TCR beta sequences at a false discovery rate of 0.05 in a later analysis. Linkage disequilibrium might explain the correlated functional status among segregating V segments, but an unknown experimental factor could not be excluded. An earlier analysis of around 500 of the donors showed that most TCR beta V segments appeared in productive rearrangements either about 87% or about 30% of the time, which broadly matched IMGT annotations. In a later genetic analysis, a missense DCLRE1C variant was associated with V-gene and J-gene trimming of TCR beta chains, and the association was replicated in an independent cohort. In the study, 150 to 200 TCR beta chains were listed as associated with cytomegalovirus. CMV serostatus was the only immune exposure information available for the cohort. A further reported finding was that TCR beta sequences accurately predicted the HLA-A and HLA-B alleles for most subjects in the first cohort. HLA typing was unavailable for some donors at each locus, so association tests used only the typed subset.

This clonotype originated in a male donor in good health and CMV-seronegative. Sequenced: PBMCs. Recombination joined TRBV29-1 with TRBJ1-5; the D gene lacks a confident call. CDR3 loop: CSVGQTNQPQHF. The DNA sequence is TGCAGCGTTGGCCAGACAAATCAGCCCCAGCATTTT. With all but the CDR3 taken from the reference TRBV29-1 and TRBJ1-5 genes, the full variable domain is: SAVISQKPSRDICQRGTSLTIQCQVDSQVTMMFWYRQQPGQSLTLIATANQGSEATYESGFVIDKFPISRPNLTFSTLTVSNMSPEDSSIYLCSVGQTNQPQHFGDGTRLSIL.